This paragraph covers one TCR beta chain sequence. Its antigen is still unknown. V was pared by 4 bases and J by 4 bases, with 11 bases between. The CDR3 loop spans 14 amino acids. Germline CDR1 is GTSNPN and CDR2 is SVGIG (reference sequence). The primer mix had 60 Vbeta and 13 Jbeta primers. Assay: immunoSEQ multiplex PCR; the TCRdb copy retains only in-frame clones and omits some. This sample has 95,000 to 100,000 clones; 75% to 90% occur once, and the top ten carry less than 5%. This sample is drawn from a study of cytomegalovirus exposure and HLA in healthy donors. Overall study findings and caveats: Accurate HLA-A and HLA-B prediction from TCR beta sequences was reported for most subjects.

This chain joins TRBV30 and TRBJ1-6; tentatively, D is TRBD1 (6 bases). The sample taken for sequencing was PBMCs. The origin of this receptor is a man aged 25 to 40 in good health and CMV-seronegative. The CDR3: CAWKGGGYNSPLHF. The CDR3, as DNA: TGTGCCTGGAAAGGGGGGGGTTATAATTCACCCCTCCACTTT. Based on the CDR3 plus reference TRBV30 and TRBJ1-6, the full variable domain is SQTIHQWPATLVQPVGSPLSLECTVEGTSNPNLYWYRQAAGRGLQLLFYSVGIGQISSEVPQNLSASRPQDRQFILSSKKLLLSDSGFYLCAWKGGGYNSPLHFGNGTRLTVT.